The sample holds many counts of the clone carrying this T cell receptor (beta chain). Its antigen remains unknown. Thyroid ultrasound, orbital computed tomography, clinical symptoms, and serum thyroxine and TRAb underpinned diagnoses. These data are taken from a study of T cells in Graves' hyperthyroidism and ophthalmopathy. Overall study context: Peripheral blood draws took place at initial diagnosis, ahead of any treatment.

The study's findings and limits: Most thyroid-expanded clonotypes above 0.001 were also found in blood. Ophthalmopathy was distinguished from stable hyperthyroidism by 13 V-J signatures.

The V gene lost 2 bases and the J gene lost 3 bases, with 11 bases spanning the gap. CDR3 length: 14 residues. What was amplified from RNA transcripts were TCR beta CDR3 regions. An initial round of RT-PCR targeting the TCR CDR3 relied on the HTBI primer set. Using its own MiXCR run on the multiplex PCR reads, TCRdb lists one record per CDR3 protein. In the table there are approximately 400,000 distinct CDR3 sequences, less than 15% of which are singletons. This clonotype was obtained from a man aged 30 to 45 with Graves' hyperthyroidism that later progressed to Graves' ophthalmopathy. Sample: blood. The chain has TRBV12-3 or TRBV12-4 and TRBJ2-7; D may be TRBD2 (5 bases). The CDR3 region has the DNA TGTGCCAGCAGTTTAATCGGACGGGGCTACGAGCAGTACTTC. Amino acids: CASSLIGRGYEQYF.